The present TCR beta chain was sequenced within a study of T cell responses to AZD1222 COVID-19 vaccine. Findings of the study overall: White British donors predominated, females outnumbered males, and clonal diversity was possibly underestimated. Spike-wide coverage was observed for vaccine-associated CD4 TCRs, with dominant responses at 160-218 and 743-854. At baseline, just a handful of AZD1222 recipients tested seropositive. All repertoire sampling was performed exclusively after the peak T cell response.

Points on this clone: Its antigen is unknown.

Sequencing used immunoSEQ multiplex PCR; TCRdb keeps in-frame clones, though not all of them. In the table there are about 130,000 clones, 85% of which are singletons. From germline, CDR1 is KGHSH and CDR2 LQKENI. The V end was cut by 4 bases, the J end by 3 bases, with 7 bases between. This CDR3 has 12 residues. This TCR derives from an adult who received the MenACWY meningococcal vaccine as a control. The sequencing used peripheral blood, collected 28 days after the second dose of the MenACWY control vaccine. The chain carries TRBV18 and TRBJ2-7; D is undetermined. The CDR3: CASSLDNYEQYV. CDR3 sequence (DNA): TGTGCCAGCTCACTAGACAACTACGAGCAGTACGTC.